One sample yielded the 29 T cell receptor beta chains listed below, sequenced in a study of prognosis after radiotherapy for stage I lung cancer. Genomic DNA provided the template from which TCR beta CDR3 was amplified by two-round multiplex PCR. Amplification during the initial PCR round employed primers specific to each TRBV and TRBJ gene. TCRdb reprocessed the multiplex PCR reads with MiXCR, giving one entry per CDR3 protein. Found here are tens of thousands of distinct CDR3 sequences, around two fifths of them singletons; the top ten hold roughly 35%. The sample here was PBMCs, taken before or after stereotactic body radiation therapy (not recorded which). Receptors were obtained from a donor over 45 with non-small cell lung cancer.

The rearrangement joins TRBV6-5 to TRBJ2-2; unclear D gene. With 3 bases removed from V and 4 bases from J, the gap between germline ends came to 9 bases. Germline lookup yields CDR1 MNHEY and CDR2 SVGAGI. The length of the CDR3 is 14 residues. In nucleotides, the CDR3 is TGTGCCAGCAGTTATGGGGTCATCACCGGGGAGCTGTTTTTT. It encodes CASSYGVITGELFF.

This CDR3 reads CSARNRDYGYTF. In DNA, the CDR3 is TGCAGTGCTAGAAACAGGGACTATGGCTACACCTTC. The rearrangement links TRBV20-1 to TRBJ1-2, with D possibly being TRBD1 (6 bases). V was pared by 2 bases and J by 3 bases, with 7 bases between. CDR1 and CDR2 from the germline V gene are DFQATT and SNEGSKA (reference sequence). This CDR3 has 12 residues.

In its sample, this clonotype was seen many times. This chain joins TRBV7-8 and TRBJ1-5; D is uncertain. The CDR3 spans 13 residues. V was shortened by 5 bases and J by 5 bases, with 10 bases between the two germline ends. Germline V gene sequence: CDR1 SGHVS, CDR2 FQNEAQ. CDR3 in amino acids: CASSHSSDQPQHF. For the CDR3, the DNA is TGTGCCAGCAGCCATTCATCTGATCAGCCCCAGCATTTT. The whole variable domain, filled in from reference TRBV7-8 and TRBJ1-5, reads GAGVSQSPRYKVAKRGQDVALRCDPISGHVSLFWYQQALGQGPEFLTYFQNEAQLDKSGLPSDRFFAERPEGSVSTLKIQRTQQEDSAVYLCASSHSSDQPQHFGDGTRLSIL.

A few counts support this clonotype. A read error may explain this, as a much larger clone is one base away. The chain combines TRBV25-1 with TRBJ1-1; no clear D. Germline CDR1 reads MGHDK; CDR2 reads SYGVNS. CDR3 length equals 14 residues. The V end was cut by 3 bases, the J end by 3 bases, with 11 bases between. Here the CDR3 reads CASSDLRTDTEAFF. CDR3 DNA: TGTGCCAGCAGTGACCTTAGAACGGACACTGAAGCTTTCTTT.

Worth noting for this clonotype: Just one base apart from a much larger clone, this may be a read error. Here the CDR3 reads CANQRKQGAGETQYF. In DNA, the CDR3 is TGTGCCAACCAGCGGAAACAGGGGGCAGGGGAGACCCAGTACTTC. The rearrangement uses TRBV6-2 or TRBV6-3 and TRBJ2-5; 9 bases map to TRBD1. Trimming at V came to 10 bases and at J to 5 bases, leaving 14 bases not matched to a gene. The CDR3 length is 15 residues. Per germline, CDR1 MNHEY and CDR2 SVGEGT.

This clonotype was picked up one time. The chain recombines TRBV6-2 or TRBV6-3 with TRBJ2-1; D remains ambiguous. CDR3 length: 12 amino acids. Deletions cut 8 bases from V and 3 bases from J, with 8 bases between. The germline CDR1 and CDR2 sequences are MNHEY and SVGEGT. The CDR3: CASSGGYNEQFF. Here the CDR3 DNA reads TGTGCCAGCTCGGGTGGCTACAATGAGCAGTTCTTC.

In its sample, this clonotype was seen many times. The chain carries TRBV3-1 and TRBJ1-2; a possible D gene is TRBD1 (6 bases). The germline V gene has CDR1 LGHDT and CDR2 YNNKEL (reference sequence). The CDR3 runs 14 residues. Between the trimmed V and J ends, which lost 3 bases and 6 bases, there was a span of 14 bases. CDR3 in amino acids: CASSHRGGAHGYTF. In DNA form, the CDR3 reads TGTGCCAGCAGCCATCGGGGGGGGGCTCATGGCTACACCTTC. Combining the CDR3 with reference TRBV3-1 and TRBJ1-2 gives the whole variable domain DTAVSQTPKYLVTQMGNDKSIKCEQNLGHDTMYWYKQDSKKFLKIMFSYNNKELIINETVPNRFSPKSPDKAHLNLHINSLELGDSAVYFCASSHRGGAHGYTFGSGTRLTVV.

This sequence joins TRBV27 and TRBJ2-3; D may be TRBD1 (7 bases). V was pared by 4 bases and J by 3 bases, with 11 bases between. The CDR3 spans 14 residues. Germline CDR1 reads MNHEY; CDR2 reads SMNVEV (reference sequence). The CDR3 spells CASSSQGRTDTQYF. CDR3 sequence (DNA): TGTGCCAGCAGTTCACAGGGGAGGACAGATACGCAGTATTTT.

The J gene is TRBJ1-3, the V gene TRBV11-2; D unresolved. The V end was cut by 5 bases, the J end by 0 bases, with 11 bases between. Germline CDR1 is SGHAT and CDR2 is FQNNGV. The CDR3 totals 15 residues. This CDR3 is CASSPLQDSGNTIYF. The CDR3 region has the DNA TGTGCCAGCAGCCCCTTACAAGACTCTGGAAACACCATATATTTT. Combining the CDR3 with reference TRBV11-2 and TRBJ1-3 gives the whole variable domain EAGVAQSPRYKIIEKRQSVAFWCNPISGHATLYWYQQILGQGPKLLIQFQNNGVVDDSQLPKDRFSAERLKGVDSTLKIQPAKLEDSAVYLCASSPLQDSGNTIYFGEGSWLTVV.

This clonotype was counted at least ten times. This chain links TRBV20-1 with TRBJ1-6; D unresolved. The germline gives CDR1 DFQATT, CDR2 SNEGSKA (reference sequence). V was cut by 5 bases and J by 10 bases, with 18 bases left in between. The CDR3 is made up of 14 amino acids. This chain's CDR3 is CSALQRIRLSPLHF. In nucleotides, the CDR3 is TGCAGTGCTCTGCAGCGGATTCGTTTGTCACCCCTCCACTTT.

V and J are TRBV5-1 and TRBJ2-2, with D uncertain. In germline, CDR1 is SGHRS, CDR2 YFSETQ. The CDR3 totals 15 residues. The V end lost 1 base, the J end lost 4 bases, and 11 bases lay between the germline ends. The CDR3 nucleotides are TGCGCCAGCAGCTTGACAACTATGGGCACCGGGGAGCTGTTTTTT. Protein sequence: CASSLTTMGTGELFF.

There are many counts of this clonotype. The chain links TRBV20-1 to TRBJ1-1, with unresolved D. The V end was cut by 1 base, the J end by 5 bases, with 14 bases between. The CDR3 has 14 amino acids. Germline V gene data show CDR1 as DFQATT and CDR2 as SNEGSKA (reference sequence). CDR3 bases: TGCAGTGCTAGAGTCACCACCCTAGGGACTGAAGCTTTCTTT. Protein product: CSARVTTLGTEAFF.

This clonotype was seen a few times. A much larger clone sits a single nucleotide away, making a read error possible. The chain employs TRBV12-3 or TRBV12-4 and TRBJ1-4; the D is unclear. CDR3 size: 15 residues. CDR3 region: CASSPFPSTNGKLFF. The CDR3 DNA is TGTGCCAGCAGCCCCTTTCCCTCAACTAATGGAAAACTGTTTTTT.

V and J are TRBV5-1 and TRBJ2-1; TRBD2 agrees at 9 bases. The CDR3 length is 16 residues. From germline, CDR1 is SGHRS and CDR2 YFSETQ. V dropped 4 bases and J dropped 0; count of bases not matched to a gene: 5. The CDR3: CASSIISGSSYNEQFF. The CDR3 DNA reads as TGCGCCAGCAGCATTATTAGCGGGAGCTCCTACAATGAGCAGTTCTTC.

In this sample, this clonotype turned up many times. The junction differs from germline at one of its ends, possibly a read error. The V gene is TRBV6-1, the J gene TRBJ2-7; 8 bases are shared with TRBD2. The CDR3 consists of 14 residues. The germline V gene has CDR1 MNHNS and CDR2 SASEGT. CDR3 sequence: CTSTPGLGLLEQYF. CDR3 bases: TGTACCAGCACTCCGGGACTAGGTCTCCTCGAGCAGTACTTC.

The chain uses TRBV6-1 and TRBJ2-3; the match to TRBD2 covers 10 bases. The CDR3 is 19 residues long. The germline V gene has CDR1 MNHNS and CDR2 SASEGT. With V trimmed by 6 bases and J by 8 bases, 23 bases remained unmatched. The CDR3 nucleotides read TGTGCCAGCAGCAACTATCAGGGGGCTCTAGCGGGGGCAGGAGGTACGCAGTATTTT. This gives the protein CASSNYQGALAGAGGTQYF.

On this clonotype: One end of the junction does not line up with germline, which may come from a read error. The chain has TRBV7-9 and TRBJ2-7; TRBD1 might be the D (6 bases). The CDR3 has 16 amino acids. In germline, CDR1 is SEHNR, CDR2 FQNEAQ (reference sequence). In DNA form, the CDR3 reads TGTGCCATCAGCCCGTCAGGGACAAGGCCCTCCTACGAGCAGTACTTC. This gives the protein CAISPSGTRPSYEQYF.

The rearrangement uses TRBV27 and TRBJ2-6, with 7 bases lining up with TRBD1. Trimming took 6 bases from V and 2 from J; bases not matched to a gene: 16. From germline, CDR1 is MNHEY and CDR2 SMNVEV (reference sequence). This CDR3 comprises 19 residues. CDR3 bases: TGTGCCAGCAGACGGCGACAGGGTCTTTTACAGACTGGGGCCAACGTCCTGACTTTC. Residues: CASRRRQGLLQTGANVLTF.

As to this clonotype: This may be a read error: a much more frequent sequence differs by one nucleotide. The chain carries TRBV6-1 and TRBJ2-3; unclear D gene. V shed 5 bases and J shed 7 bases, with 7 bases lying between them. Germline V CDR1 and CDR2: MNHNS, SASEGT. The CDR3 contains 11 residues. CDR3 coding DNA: TGTGCCAGCAGTCTGCAGAATACGCAGTATTTT. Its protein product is CASSLQNTQYF.

The CDR3 DNA is TGTGCCAGCAGTACAGTACCTAACTATGGCTACACCTTC. It translates to CASSTVPNYGYTF. The rearrangement links TRBV28 to TRBJ1-2; D unresolved. The CDR3 extends over 13 amino acids. The V end was cut by 5 bases, the J end by 0 bases, with 7 bases between. Germline assignment: CDR1 MDHEN and CDR2 SYDVKM.

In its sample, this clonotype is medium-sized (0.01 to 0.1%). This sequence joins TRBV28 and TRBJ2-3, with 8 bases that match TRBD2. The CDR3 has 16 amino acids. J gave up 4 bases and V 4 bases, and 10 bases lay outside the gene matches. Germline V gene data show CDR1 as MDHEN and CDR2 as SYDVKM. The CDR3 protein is CASSSISGVGADTQYF. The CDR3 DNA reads TGTGCCAGCAGTTCGATTAGCGGGGTTGGAGCAGATACGCAGTATTTT.

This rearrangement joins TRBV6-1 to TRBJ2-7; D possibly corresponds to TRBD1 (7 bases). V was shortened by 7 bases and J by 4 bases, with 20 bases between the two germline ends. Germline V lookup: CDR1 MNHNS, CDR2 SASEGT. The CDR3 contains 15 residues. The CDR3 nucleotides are TGTGCCAGCATTGAGGGAGGCAGGGGGAGTTACGAGCAGTACTTC. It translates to CASIEGGRGSYEQYF.

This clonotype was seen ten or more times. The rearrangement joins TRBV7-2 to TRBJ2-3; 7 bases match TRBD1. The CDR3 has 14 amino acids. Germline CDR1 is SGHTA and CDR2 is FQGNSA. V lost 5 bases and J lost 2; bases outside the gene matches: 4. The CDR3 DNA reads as TGTGCCAGCAGCGAGGACAGGTACACAGATACGCAGTATTTT. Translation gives CASSEDRYTDTQYF.

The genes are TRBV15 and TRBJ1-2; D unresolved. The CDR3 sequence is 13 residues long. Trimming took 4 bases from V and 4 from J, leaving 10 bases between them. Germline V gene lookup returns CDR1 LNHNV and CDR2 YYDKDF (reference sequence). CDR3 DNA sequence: TGTGCCACCAGCACGGCTGATTGCTATGGCTACACCTTC. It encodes CATSTADCYGYTF. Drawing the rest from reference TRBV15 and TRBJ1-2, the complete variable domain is DAMVIQNPRYQVTQFGKPVTLSCSQTLNHNVMYWYQQKSSQAPKLLFHYYDKDFNNEADTPDNFQSRRPNTSFCFLDIRSPGLGDTAMYLCATSTADCYGYTFGSGTRLTVV.

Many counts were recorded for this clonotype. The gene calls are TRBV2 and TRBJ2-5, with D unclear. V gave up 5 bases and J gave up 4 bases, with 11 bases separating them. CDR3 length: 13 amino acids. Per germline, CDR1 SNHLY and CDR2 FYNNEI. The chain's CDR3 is CASSSTLGETQYF. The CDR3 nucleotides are TGTGCCAGCAGTAGCACCTTGGGAGAGACCCAGTACTTC.

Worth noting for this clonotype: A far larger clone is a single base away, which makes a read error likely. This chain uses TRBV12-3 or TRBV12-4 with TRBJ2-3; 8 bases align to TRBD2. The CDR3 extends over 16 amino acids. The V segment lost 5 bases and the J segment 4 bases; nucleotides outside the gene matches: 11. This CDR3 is CASSPIAGPNADTQYF. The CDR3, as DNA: TGTGCCAGCAGTCCGATAGCGGGGCCGAATGCAGATACGCAGTATTTT.

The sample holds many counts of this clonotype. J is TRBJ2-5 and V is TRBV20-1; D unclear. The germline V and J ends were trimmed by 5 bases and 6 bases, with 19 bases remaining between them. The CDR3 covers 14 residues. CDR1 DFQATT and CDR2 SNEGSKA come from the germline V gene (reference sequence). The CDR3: CSAPADPPRKTQYF. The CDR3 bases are TGCAGTGCTCCCGCCGACCCCCCGAGGAAGACCCAGTACTTC.

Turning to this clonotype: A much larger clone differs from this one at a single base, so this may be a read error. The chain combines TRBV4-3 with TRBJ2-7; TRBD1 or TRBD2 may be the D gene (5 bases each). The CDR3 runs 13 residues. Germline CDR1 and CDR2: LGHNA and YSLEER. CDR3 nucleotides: TGCGCCAGCATCCAGGCCGAGCGAGGGGAGCGGTACTTC. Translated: CASIQAERGERYF.

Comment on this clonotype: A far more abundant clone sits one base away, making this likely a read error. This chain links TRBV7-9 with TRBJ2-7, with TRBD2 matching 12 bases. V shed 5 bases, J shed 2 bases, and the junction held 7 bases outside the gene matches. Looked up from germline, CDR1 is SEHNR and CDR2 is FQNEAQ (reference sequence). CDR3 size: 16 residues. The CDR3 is CASSPLLAGGAYEQYF. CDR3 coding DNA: TGTGCCAGCAGCCCCCTACTAGCGGGAGGCGCCTACGAGCAGTACTTC.